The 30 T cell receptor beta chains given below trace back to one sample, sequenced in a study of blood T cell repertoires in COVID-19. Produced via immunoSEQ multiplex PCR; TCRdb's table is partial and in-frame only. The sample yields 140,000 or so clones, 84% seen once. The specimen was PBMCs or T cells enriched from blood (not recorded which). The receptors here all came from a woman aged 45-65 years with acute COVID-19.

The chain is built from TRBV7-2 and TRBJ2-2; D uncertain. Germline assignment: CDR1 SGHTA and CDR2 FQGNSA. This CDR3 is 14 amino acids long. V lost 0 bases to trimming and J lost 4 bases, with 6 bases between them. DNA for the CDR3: TGTGCCAGCAGCTTAGCGACTTCCACCGGGGAGCTGTTTTTT. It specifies CASSLATSTGELFF.

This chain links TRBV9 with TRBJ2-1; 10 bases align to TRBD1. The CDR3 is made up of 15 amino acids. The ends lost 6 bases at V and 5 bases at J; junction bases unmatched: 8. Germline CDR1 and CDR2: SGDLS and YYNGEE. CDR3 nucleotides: TGTGCCAGCACCCCATGGGGACAGGGGAACAATGAGCAGTTCTTC. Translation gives CASTPWGQGNNEQFF. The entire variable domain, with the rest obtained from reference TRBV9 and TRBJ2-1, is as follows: DSGVTQTPKHLITATGQRVTLRCSPRSGDLSVYWYQQSLDQGLQFLIQYYNGEERAKGNILERFSAQQFPDLHSELNLSSLELGDSALYFCASTPWGQGNNEQFFGPGTRLTVL.

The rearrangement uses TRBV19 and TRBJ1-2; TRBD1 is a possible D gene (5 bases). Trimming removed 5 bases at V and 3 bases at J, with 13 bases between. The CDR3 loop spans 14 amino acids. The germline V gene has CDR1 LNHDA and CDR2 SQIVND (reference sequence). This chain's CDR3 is CASSEARAHYGYTF. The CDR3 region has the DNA TGTGCCAGTAGTGAGGCCAGGGCTCACTATGGCTACACCTTC.

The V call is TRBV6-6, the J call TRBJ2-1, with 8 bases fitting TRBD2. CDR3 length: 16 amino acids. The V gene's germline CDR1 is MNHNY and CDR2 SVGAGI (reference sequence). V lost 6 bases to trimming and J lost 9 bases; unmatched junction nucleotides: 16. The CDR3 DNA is TGTGCCAGCAGCCAGGGTCGGGGGGGCGCGGCGGGTGAGCAGTTCTTC. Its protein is CASSQGRGGAAGEQFF.

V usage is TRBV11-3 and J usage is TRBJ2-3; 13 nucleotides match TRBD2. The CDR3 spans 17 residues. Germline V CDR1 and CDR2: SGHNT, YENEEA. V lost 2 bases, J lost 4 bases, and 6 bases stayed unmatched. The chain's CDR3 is CASSLWAGLAGPDTQYF. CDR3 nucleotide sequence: TGTGCCAGCAGCTTATGGGCGGGACTAGCGGGACCAGATACGCAGTATTTT.

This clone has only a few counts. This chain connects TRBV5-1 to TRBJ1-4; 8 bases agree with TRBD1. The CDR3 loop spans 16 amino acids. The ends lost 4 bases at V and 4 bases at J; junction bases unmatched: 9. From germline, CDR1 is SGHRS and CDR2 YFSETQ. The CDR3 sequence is CASSHGQGLRNEKLFF. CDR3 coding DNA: TGCGCCAGCAGCCATGGACAGGGTCTTCGTAATGAAAAACTGTTTTTT. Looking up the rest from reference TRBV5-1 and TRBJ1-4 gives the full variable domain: KAGVTQTPRYLIKTRGQQVTLSCSPISGHRSVSWYQQTPGQGLQFLFEYFSETQRNKGNFPGRFSGRQFSNSRSEMNVSTLELGDSALYLCASSHGQGLRNEKLFFGSGTQLSVL.

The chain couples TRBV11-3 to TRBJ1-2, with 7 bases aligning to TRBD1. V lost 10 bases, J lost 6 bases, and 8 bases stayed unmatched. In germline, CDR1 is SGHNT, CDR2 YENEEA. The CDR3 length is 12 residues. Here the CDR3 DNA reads TGTGCCACCACAGGGGCAAGGGATGGCTACACCTTC. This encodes CATTGARDGYTF.

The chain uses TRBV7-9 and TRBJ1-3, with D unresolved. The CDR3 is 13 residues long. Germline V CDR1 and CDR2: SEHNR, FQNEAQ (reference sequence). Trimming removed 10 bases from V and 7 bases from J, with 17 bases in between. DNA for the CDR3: TGTGCCACGCTCCTTGGGCCAATCAACACCATATATTTT. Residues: CATLLGPINTIYF.

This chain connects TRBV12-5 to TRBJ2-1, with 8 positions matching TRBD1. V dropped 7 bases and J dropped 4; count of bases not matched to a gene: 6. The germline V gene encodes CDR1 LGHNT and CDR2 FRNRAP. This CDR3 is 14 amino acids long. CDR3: CASDNRDRYNEQFF. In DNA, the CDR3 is TGTGCTAGTGATAACCGGGACAGGTACAATGAGCAGTTCTTC.

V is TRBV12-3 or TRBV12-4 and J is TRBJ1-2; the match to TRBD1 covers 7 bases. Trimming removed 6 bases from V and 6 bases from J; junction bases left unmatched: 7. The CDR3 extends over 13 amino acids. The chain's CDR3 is CASRRQGANGYTF. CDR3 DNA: TGTGCCAGCAGGCGACAGGGTGCAAATGGCTACACCTTC.

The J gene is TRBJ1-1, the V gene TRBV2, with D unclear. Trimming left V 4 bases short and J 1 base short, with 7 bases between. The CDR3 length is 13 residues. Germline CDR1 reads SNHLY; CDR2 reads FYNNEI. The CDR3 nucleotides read TGTGCCAGCAGTGGGGCACAGAACACTGAAGCTTTCTTT. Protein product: CASSGAQNTEAFF.

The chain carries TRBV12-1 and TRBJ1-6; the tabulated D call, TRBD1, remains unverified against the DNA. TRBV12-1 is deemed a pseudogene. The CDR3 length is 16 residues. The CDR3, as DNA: TGTGCCAGCAGCTTTCTAGGGGGCTCCTATAATTCACCCCTCCACTTT. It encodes CASSFLGGSYNSPLHF.

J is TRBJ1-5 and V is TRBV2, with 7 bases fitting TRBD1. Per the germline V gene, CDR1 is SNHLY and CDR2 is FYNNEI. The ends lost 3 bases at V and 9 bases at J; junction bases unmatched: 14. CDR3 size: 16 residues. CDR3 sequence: CASSEAQGPLNGPQHF. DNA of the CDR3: TGTGCCAGCAGTGAGGCACAGGGGCCCTTAAACGGGCCCCAGCATTTT. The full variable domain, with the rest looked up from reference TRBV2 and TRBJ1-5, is EPEVTQTPSHQVTQMGQEVILRCVPISNHLYFYWYRQILGQKVEFLVSFYNNEISEKSEIFDDQFSVERPDGSNFTLKIRSTKLEDSAMYFCASSEAQGPLNGPQHFGDGTRLSIL.

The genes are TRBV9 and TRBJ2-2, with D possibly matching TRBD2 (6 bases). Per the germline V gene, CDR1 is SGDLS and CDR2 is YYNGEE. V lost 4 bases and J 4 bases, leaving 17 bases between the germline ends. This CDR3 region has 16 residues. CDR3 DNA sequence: TGTGCCAGCAGCCCCGGGGGTAGCGGTCGCACCGGGGAGCTGTTTTTT. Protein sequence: CASSPGGSGRTGELFF.

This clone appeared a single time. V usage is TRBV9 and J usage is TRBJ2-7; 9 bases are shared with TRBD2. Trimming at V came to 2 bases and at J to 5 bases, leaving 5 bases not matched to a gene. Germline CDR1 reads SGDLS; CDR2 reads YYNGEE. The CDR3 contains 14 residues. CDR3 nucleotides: TGTGCCAGCAGCGTCGGGACTAGCATCCACGAGCAGTACTTC. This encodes CASSVGTSIHEQYF.

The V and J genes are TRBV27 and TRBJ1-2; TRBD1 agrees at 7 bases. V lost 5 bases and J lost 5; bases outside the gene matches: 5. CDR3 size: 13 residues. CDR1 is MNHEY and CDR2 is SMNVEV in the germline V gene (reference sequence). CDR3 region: CASSTQGLYGYTF. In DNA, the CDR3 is TGTGCCAGCAGTACACAGGGGCTATATGGCTACACCTTC.

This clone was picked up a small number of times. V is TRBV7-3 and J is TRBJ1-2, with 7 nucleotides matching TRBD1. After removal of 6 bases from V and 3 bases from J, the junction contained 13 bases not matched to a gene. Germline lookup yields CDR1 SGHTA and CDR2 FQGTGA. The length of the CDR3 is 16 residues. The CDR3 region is CASRTGTTLGDYGYTF. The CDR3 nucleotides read TGTGCCAGCAGGACAGGGACCACACTAGGTGACTATGGCTACACCTTC.

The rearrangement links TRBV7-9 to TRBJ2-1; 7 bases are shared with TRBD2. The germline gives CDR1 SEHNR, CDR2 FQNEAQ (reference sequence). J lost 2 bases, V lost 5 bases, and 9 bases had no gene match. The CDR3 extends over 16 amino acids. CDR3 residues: CASSRGSDQPYNEQFF. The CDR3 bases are TGTGCCAGCAGCCGCGGGAGCGACCAGCCCTACAATGAGCAGTTCTTC.

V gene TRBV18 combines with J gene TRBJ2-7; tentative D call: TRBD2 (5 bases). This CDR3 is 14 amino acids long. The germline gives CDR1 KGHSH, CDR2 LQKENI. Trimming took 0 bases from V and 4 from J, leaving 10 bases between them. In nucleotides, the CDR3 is TGTGCCAGCTCACCACCCGCGGGCGTGTACGAGCAGTACTTC. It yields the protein CASSPPAGVYEQYF.

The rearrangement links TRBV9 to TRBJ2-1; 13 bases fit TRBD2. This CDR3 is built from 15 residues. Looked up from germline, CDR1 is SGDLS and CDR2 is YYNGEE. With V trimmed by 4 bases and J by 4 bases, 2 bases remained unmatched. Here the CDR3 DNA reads TGTGCCAGCAGCCGACTAGCGGGGGGTTACAATGAGCAGTTCTTC. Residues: CASSRLAGGYNEQFF. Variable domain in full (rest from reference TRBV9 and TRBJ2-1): DSGVTQTPKHLITATGQRVTLRCSPRSGDLSVYWYQQSLDQGLQFLIQYYNGEERAKGNILERFSAQQFPDLHSELNLSSLELGDSALYFCASSRLAGGYNEQFFGPGTRLTVL.

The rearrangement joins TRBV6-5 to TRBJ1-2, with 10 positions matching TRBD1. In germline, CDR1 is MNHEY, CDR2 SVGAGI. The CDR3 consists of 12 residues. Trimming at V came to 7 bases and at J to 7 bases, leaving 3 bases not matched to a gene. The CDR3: CASTTGGFGYTF. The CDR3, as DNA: TGTGCCAGCACGACAGGGGGCTTTGGCTACACCTTC.

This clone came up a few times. The chain's CDR3 is CASSLEKGAPAFF. CDR3 sequence (DNA): TGTGCCAGCAGCTTAGAAAAGGGGGCGCCGGCTTTCTTT. V gene TRBV7-2 combines with J gene TRBJ1-1; TRBD1 aligns across 7 bases. The CDR3 is 13 amino acids. Per germline, CDR1 SGHTA and CDR2 FQGNSA. The trim removed 1 base at V and 11 bases at J, leaving 7 bases unmatched. Complete variable domain (other parts from reference TRBV7-2 and TRBJ1-1): GAGVSQSPSNKVTEKGKDVELRCDPISGHTALYWYRQSLGQGLEFLIYFQGNSAPDKSGLPSDRFSAERTGGSVSTLTIQRTQQEDSAVYLCASSLEKGAPAFFGQGTRLTVV.

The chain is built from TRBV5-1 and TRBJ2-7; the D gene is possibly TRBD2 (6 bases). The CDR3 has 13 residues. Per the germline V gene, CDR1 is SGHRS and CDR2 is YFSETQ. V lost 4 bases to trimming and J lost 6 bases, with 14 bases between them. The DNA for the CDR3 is TGCGCCAGCAGCCCAATCGTGGAGGGCGAGCAGTACTTC. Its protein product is CASSPIVEGEQYF.

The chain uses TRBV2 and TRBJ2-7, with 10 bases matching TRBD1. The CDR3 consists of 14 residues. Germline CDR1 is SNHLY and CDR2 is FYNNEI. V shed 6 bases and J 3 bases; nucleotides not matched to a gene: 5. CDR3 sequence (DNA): TGTGCCAGCAGCGTCGGGACAGGGGACTACGAGCAGTACTTC. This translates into CASSVGTGDYEQYF.

The CDR3 DNA is TGTGCCAGCAGATACGGACAGCAAGAGACCCAGTACTTC. Amino acids: CASRYGQQETQYF. J is TRBJ2-5 and V is TRBV12-3 or TRBV12-4; possibly TRBD1 for D (6 bases). V gave up 6 bases and J gave up 2 bases, with 10 bases separating them. The CDR3 extends over 13 amino acids.

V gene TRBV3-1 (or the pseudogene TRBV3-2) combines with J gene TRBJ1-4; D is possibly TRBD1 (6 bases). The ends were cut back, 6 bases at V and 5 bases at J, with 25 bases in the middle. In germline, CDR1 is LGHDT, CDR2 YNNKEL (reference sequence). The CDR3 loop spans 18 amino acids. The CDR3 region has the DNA TGTGCCAGCAGTAACCAACTGGGGGGGGCGAGGGGAAATGAAAAACTGTTTTTT. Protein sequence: CASSNQLGGARGNEKLFF.

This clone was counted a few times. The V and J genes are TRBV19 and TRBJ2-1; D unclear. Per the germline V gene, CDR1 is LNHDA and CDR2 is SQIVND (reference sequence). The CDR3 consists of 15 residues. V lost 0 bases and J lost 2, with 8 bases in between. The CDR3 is CASSIDLAAYNEQFF. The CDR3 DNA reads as TGTGCCAGTAGTATAGATCTGGCAGCCTACAATGAGCAGTTCTTC.

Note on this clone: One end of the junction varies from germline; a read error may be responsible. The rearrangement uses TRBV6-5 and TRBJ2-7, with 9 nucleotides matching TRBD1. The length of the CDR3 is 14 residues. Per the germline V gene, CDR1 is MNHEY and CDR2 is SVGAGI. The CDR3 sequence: CASRTGTGLYGQYF. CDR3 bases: TGTGCCAGTAGGACCGGGACAGGGCTCTACGGGCAGTACTTC.

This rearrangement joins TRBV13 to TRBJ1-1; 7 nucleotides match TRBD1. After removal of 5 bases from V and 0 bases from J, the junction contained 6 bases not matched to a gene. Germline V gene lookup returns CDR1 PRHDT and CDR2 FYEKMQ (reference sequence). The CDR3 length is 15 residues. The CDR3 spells CASSVTGAMNTEAFF. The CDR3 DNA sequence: TGTGCCAGCAGCGTCACAGGGGCGATGAACACTGAAGCTTTCTTT.

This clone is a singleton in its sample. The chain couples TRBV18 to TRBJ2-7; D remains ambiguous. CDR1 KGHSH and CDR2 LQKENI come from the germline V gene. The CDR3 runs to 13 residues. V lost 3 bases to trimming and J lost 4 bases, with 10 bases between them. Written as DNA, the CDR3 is TGTGCCAGCTCACCCCCGGCGGAATACGAGCAGTACTTC. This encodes CASSPPAEYEQYF.